This T cell receptor beta chain was sequenced in a study of CD8 T cells in Susac syndrome. The RNA, about 0.5 to 1 ug, was put through reverse transcription using random hexamers. One entry per CDR3 protein, called by TCRdb with MiXCR from the immunoSEQ multiplex PCR reads. The sample holds about 90,000 distinct CDR3 sequences, 80% to 95% seen once. The CDR3 runs to 14 residues. The junction had 6 bases not matched to a gene; V was cut back by 0 bases and J by 7 bases. The germline CDR1 and CDR2 sequences are SQVTM and ANQGSEA. The rearrangement links TRBV29-1 to TRBJ1-2; 9 positions match TRBD1. Sequencing was done on a sample of CD8+ T cells from PBMCs. The clonotype comes from a human donor in good health. The CDR3 loop reads CSVEDPQGAGGYTF. Here the CDR3 DNA reads TGCAGCGTTGAAGACCCACAGGGGGCTGGTGGCTACACCTTC.